One sample yielded the 27 T cell receptor beta chains listed below, sequenced in a study of glioma-infiltrating T cells. TCR alpha and beta CDR3 regions were amplified from RNA using iRepertoire nested multiplex PCR. TCRdb reprocessed the multiplex PCR reads via MiXCR and lists one record per CDR3 protein. The sample lists approximately 140,000 distinct CDR3 sequences; 20% to 25% were seen once. The source material was glioma tissue, nonneoplastic brain tissue, or PBMCs (not recorded which). The receptors derive from a human donor with low-grade glioma or glioblastoma, undergoing nonglioma brain surgery, or in good health (not recorded which).

Regarding this clonotype: Relative to the germline gene, one junction end is altered; a read error may explain this. The V gene is TRBV29-1, the J gene TRBJ2-3; D possibly corresponds to TRBD2 (5 bases). Germline CDR1 is SQVTM and CDR2 is ANQGSEA. This CDR3 comprises 8 residues. The CDR3 region is CSVVPGRF. CDR3 DNA: TGCAGCGTTGTCCCGGGAAGGTTT.

This clonotype was found many times. This chain links TRBV28 with TRBJ2-1; TRBD2 aligns across 8 bases. V was pared by 2 bases and J by 9 bases, with 9 bases of the junction left unmatched. The CDR3 runs 15 residues. CDR1 and CDR2 (germline): MDHEN, SYDVKM. The CDR3 nucleotides are TGTGCCAGCAGTTTACGGAGCGGGGGATGGGGTGAGCAGTTCTTC. It specifies CASSLRSGGWGEQFF.

This clonotype was seen at least ten times. V and J are TRBV6-1 and TRBJ1-1; unclear D gene. Germline loops: CDR1 MNHNS, CDR2 SASEGT. Trimming shortened V by 6 bases and J by 3 bases, and 14 bases separated the two germline ends. The CDR3 spans 14 residues. The CDR3 sequence: CASRPSRGYTEAFF. Written as DNA, the CDR3 is TGTGCCAGCAGGCCTAGTCGGGGATACACTGAAGCTTTCTTT.

This chain uses TRBV6-1 with TRBJ2-7, with 8 bases fitting TRBD2. Germline-derived CDR1 and CDR2 are MNHNS and SASEGT. The V and J ends lost 8 bases and 7 bases, in that order; junction bases with no gene match: 13. The CDR3 spans 14 residues. The CDR3 region is CASSRPGLGNEQYV. CDR3 DNA sequence: TGTGCCAGCTCGAGACCGGGACTAGGCAATGAGCAGTACGTC.

This clonotype was detected many times. This chain uses TRBV10-3 with TRBJ2-1; 8 nucleotides agree with TRBD1. Trimming cost V 10 bases and J 5 bases; bases outside gene matches: 13. Germline loops: CDR1 ENHRY, CDR2 SYGVKD. This CDR3 is 15 amino acids long. As DNA, the CDR3 is TGTGCCACCCAAGGTTGGACAGGGCCCAACAATGAGCAGTTCTTC. The encoded protein is CATQGWTGPNNEQFF.

Only a few counts were recorded for this clonotype. The chain carries TRBV25-1 and TRBJ2-3; weak D call: TRBD1 (6 bases). This CDR3 region has 18 residues. Per the germline V gene, CDR1 is MGHDK and CDR2 is SYGVNS. The V end lost 6 bases, the J end lost 0 bases, and 22 bases lay between the germline ends. CDR3 region: CASRTLGRGSSSTDTQYF. CDR3 sequence (DNA): TGTGCCAGCAGGACCCTTGGCAGGGGTTCCTCTAGCACAGATACGCAGTATTTT. Complete variable domain (other parts from reference TRBV25-1 and TRBJ2-3): EADIYQTPRYLVIGTGKKITLECSQTMGHDKMYWYQQDPGMELHLIHYSYGVNSTEKGDLSSESTVSRIRTEHFPLTLESARPSHTSQYLCASRTLGRGSSSTDTQYFGPGTRLTVL.

This clonotype has just a few counts. At one end the junction does not follow the germline gene, possibly because of a read error. The chain uses TRBV6-1 and TRBJ2-3; possibly TRBD1 for D (6 bases). This CDR3 is 15 amino acids long. CDR1 and CDR2 from the germline V gene are MNHNS and SASEGT. CDR3: CATSDPGTITDTQYF. The CDR3 bases are TGTGCCACCAGTGATCCCGGGACAATCACAGATACGCAGTATTTT.

The chain couples TRBV4-1 to TRBJ2-3; TRBD2 matches 15 bases. Looked up from germline, CDR1 is MGHRA and CDR2 is YSYEKL. V was clipped by 2 bases and J by 4 bases; unmatched bases: 7. The CDR3 loop spans 18 amino acids. CDR3 bases: TGCGCCAGCAGCCAAAAATGGACTAGCGGGGGGGCCCCAGATACGCAGTATTTT. This gives the protein CASSQKWTSGGAPDTQYF.

The DNA of the CDR3 is TGTGCCAGAAGGGGAGACGCTTTCTTT. The encoded protein is CARRGDAFF. This rearrangement joins TRBV12-3 or TRBV12-4 to TRBJ1-1; a weak D match, TRBD1 (5 bases). V gave up 9 bases and J gave up 11 bases, with 10 bases separating them. This CDR3 is 9 amino acids long.

The sample holds one count of this clonotype. The rearrangement links TRBV24-1 to TRBJ2-4; D gene unclear. Trimming took off 12 bases at V and 5 bases at J, with 16 bases between the two ends. Per the germline V gene, CDR1 is KGHDR and CDR2 is SFDVKD. CDR3 length equals 13 residues. Here the CDR3 reads CAPNPLDENIQYF. The CDR3 nucleotides read TGTGCCCCGAACCCCCTGGACGAAAACATTCAGTACTTC.

Concerning this clonotype itself: This clone may be a read error of a much larger clone one base away. This chain joins TRBV20-1 and TRBJ1-1; no reliable D call. Germline V gene lookup returns CDR1 DFQATT and CDR2 SNEGSKA (reference sequence). The CDR3 has 15 residues. The CDR3 sequence: CSARPPGPVNTGAFF. CDR3 nucleotide sequence: TGCAGTGCTAGGCCCCCCGGGCCCGTGAACACTGGAGCTTTCTTT.

This clonotype is a singleton in its sample. This chain uses TRBV3-1 with TRBJ1-6; TRBD1 is a possible D gene (5 bases). The V end lost 5 bases, the J end lost 7 bases, and 15 bases lay between the germline ends. The CDR3 contains 15 residues. The V gene's germline CDR1 is LGHDT and CDR2 YNNKEL (reference sequence). The CDR3 bases are TGTGCCAGCAGCTCTAAAACAAACAGGAATTCACCCCTCCACTTT. Protein: CASSSKTNRNSPLHF.

Comment on this clonotype: This likely comes from a read error, as the CDR3 has no conserved phenylalanine or tryptophan at its end. The chain links TRBV28 to TRBJ2-7; 7 bases match TRBD1. This CDR3 contains 14 residues. V lost 5 bases, J lost 5 bases, and 9 bases stayed unmatched. The germline V gene encodes CDR1 MDHEN and CDR2 SYDVKM. CDR3 protein: CASSQHRGINEQYA. The CDR3 bases are TGTGCCAGCAGTCAACACAGGGGAATCAACGAGCAGTACGCC.

On this clonotype: This may arise from a read error, as a much more abundant clone is one base away. V and J are TRBV28 and TRBJ2-7; D gene uncertain. Per the germline V gene, CDR1 is MDHEN and CDR2 is SYDVKM. The CDR3 runs 13 residues. CDR3 DNA sequence: TGTGCCAGCAGCAACACTCAATCCTACGAGAAGTACGTC. Its translation: CASSNTQSYEKYV.

This clonotype was counted a few times. The rearrangement uses TRBV12-3 or TRBV12-4 and TRBJ2-7; TRBD1 is a possible D gene (6 bases). V lost 3 bases, J lost 2 bases, and 14 bases lay in between. The CDR3 runs 15 residues. The CDR3 spells CASSLGSPGAYEQYV. The CDR3 nucleotides read TGTGCCAGCAGTTTGGGAAGTCCAGGGGCCTACGAGCAGTACGTC.

The gene calls are TRBV11-2 and TRBJ2-1; 12 bases map to TRBD1. The V gene end was trimmed by 3 bases and the J gene end by 8 bases; junction bases not matched to a gene: 5. Per germline, CDR1 SGHAT and CDR2 FQNNGV. The CDR3 has 15 residues. The CDR3 bases are TGTGCCAGCAGCTTCGGGACAGGGGGCATCTATGAGCAGTTCTTC. It encodes CASSFGTGGIYEQFF. Based on the CDR3 plus reference TRBV11-2 and TRBJ2-1, the full variable domain is EAGVAQSPRYKIIEKRQSVAFWCNPISGHATLYWYQQILGQGPKLLIQFQNNGVVDDSQLPKDRFSAERLKGVDSTLKIQPAKLEDSAVYLCASSFGTGGIYEQFFGPGTRLTVL.

The chain links TRBV27 to TRBJ1-2, with 7 bases aligning to TRBD1. Germline V gene lookup returns CDR1 MNHEY and CDR2 SMNVEV (reference sequence). The ends lost 3 bases at V and 4 bases at J; junction bases unmatched: 2. There are 13 residues in the CDR3. CDR3 loop: CASSFGTAYGYTF. The CDR3 DNA reads TGTGCCAGCAGTTTCGGGACAGCCTATGGCTACACCTTC.

This clonotype appeared a few times. The chain joins TRBV19 to TRBJ1-2, with D perhaps TRBD1 (5 bases). Trimming cost V 3 bases and J 2 bases, with 19 bases left between them. CDR1 and CDR2 (germline): LNHDA, SQIVND (reference sequence). The length of the CDR3 is 17 residues. Here the CDR3 DNA reads TGTGCCAGTAGTATCTGGGACCCACGCTCCCCCAACTATGGCTACACCTTC. The encoded protein is CASSIWDPRSPNYGYTF. Complete variable domain (other parts from reference TRBV19 and TRBJ1-2): DGGITQSPKYLFRKEGQNVTLSCEQNLNHDAMYWYRQDPGQGLRLIYYSQIVNDFQKGDIAEGYSVSREKKESFPLTVTSAQKNPTAFYLCASSIWDPRSPNYGYTFGSGTRLTVV.

This clonotype was recorded only once. The junction departs from the called germline gene at one end, perhaps through a read error. V and J are TRBV20-1 and TRBJ2-1, with a weak D call TRBD1 (6 bases). Germline V gives CDR1 DFQATT, CDR2 SNEGSKA (reference sequence). The CDR3 covers 15 residues. CDR3 protein: CSATDRFRSYNEQLF. The DNA of the CDR3 is TGCAGTGCAACCGACAGGTTCAGGTCCTACAATGAGCAGTTATTC.

This clonotype was counted at least ten times. The chain joins TRBV7-2 to TRBJ2-5, with TRBD2 matching 7 bases. This CDR3 is built from 17 residues. Unmatched junction bases numbered 9, after V lost 1 base and J lost 1 base. From germline, CDR1 is SGHTA and CDR2 FQGNSA. As DNA, the CDR3 is TGTGCCAGCAGCTTAGAAGGGAGGCTAGCGGCCCAAGAGACCCAGTACTTC. Its translation is CASSLEGRLAAQETQYF.

The chain has TRBV14 and TRBJ2-1; 7 bases match TRBD1. The junction had 6 bases not matched to a gene; V was cut back by 8 bases and J by 2 bases. Germline V gene sequence: CDR1 SGHDN, CDR2 FVKESK. The CDR3 is 14 residues long. This CDR3 reads CASSPDRAYNEQFF. The CDR3 DNA sequence: TGTGCCAGCTCACCAGACAGGGCCTACAATGAGCAGTTCTTC.

As to this clonotype: Given the absence of the conserved phenylalanine or tryptophan at the CDR3 end, a read error is likely. The rearrangement uses TRBV6-4 and TRBJ2-3, with D perhaps matching TRBD1 or TRBD2 (5 bases each). Germline V lookup: CDR1 MRHNA, CDR2 SNTAGT. V gave up 0 bases and J gave up 8 bases, with 9 bases separating them. The CDR3 runs 13 residues. The CDR3 coding sequence is TGTGCCAGCAGTGACTCGATTGGGGGTACGCAGTATTCT. Amino acid sequence: CASSDSIGGTQYS.

As DNA, the CDR3 is TGCAGTGCTAGGACCGGACAGGGCGGGACTTTTTGGCAGCCCCAGCATTTT. Translated: CSARTGQGGTFWQPQHF. This sequence joins TRBV20-1 and TRBJ1-5; TRBD1 matches 8 bases. This CDR3 has 17 amino acids. Germline loops: CDR1 DFQATT, CDR2 SNEGSKA (reference sequence). V dropped 3 bases and J dropped 7; count of bases not matched to a gene: 17.

The V gene is TRBV18, the J gene TRBJ2-7; D unresolved. The CDR3 covers 14 residues. V was clipped by 3 bases and J by 4 bases, with 13 bases between them. CDR1 is KGHSH and CDR2 is LQKENI in the germline V gene. The CDR3, as DNA: TGTGCCAGCTCACCTACTCCCGGTGGGTACGAGCAGTACGTC. Translated, it gives CASSPTPGGYEQYV.

The table lists this clonotype with a few counts. V is TRBV7-9 and J is TRBJ1-2, with 7 nucleotides matching TRBD1. V was clipped by 1 base and J by 4 bases; unmatched bases: 3. The CDR3 loop spans 14 amino acids. CDR1 SEHNR and CDR2 FQNEAQ come from the germline V gene (reference sequence). In DNA form, the CDR3 reads TGTGCCAGCAGCTTAGGCAGGGGGAGCTATGGCTACACCTTC. Its translation: CASSLGRGSYGYTF.

This clonotype came up many times. The CDR3 loop reads CASISLAGGTDTQYF. In DNA, the CDR3 is TGTGCCAGCATCTCACTAGCGGGGGGCACAGATACGCAGTATTTT. This chain joins TRBV6-1 and TRBJ2-3, with TRBD2 matching 11 bases. Germline V gene sequence: CDR1 MNHNS, CDR2 SASEGT. J gave up 1 base and V 7 bases, and 4 bases lay outside the gene matches. This CDR3 has 15 amino acids.

The V call is TRBV3-1, the J call TRBJ1-5; a possible D gene is TRBD1 (6 bases). Trimming pared 2 bases from V and 7 bases from J, leaving 12 bases between. Germline V gene lookup returns CDR1 LGHDT and CDR2 YNNKEL (reference sequence). The CDR3 has 14 amino acids. The CDR3 sequence: CASSQSWGGQPQHF. The CDR3 DNA reads TGTGCCAGCAGCCAATCCTGGGGGGGCCAGCCCCAGCATTTT.